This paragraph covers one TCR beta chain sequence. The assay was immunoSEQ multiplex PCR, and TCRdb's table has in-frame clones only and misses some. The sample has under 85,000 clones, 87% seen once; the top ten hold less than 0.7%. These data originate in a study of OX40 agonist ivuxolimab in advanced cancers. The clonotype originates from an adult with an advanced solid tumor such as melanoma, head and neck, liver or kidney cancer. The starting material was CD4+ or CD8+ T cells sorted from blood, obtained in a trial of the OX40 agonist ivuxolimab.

CDR3 protein: CASSYPGTDTQYF. CDR3 coding DNA: TGTGCCAGCAGTTACCCAGGCACAGATACGCAGTATTTT. The rearrangement links TRBV6-5 to TRBJ2-3; D not resolved. This CDR3 has 13 residues. Germline assignment: CDR1 MNHEY and CDR2 SVGAGI. With 2 bases removed from V and 1 base from J, the gap between germline ends came to 4 bases.